Sequencing of this T cell receptor beta chain was carried out in a study of radiotherapy plus CTLA-4 blockade in lung cancer. Across the study: There were objective responses in roughly 18% of patients, and 31% had disease control. Study results and caveats: Tumor-derived TCR clones expanded in blood after radiotherapy plus ipilimumab. Reports state that early shifts in blood T cell clones, with interferon-beta, best predicted response.

Lung cancer patients with chemo-refractory metastatic non-small-cell disease were given focal radiation plus CTLA-4 blockade with ipilimumab. The V gene's germline CDR1 is MGHRA and CDR2 YSYEKL. The CDR3 is 16 residues long. V shed 4 bases and J shed 4 bases, with 17 bases lying between them. Sequencing was performed with immunoSEQ multiplex PCR; in TCRdb, only in-frame clones are kept and a portion is missing. This sample has roughly 93,000 clones, with around 83% found just once. This clone occurred once. What it binds is unknown. The chain combines TRBV4-1 with TRBJ1-3, with D perhaps matching TRBD1 (5 bases). The sequence came from a human donor with non-small cell lung cancer who had a partial response to radiotherapy plus ipilimumab. Sequencing was performed on peripheral blood, taken from a patient treated with radiotherapy plus ipilimumab. The CDR3 DNA follows: TGCGCCAGCAGCCCAGTGGGGGGACTTTTCGGAAACACCATATATTTT. Translated, it gives CASSPVGGLFGNTIYF.